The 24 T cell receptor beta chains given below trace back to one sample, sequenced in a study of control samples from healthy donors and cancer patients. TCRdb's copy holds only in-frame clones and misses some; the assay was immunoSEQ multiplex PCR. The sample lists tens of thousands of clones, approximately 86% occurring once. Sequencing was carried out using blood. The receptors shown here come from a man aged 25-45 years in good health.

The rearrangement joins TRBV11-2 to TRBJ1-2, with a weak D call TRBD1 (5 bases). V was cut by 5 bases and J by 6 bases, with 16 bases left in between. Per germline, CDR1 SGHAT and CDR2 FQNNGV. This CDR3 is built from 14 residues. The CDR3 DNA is TGTGCCAGCAGCCCGACAGCCGGAAGTGATGGCTACACCTTC. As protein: CASSPTAGSDGYTF.

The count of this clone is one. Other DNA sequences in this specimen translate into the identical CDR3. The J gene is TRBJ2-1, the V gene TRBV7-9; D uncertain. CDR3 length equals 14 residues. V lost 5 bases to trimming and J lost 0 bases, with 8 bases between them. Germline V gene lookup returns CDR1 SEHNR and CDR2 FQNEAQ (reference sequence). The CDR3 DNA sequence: TGTGCCAGCAGCCCTGGCTCCTCCTACAATGAGCAGTTCTTC. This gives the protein CASSPGSSYNEQFF.

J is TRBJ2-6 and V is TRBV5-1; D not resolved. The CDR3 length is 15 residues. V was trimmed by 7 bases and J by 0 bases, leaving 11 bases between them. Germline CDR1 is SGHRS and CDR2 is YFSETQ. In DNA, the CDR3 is TGCGCCAGCTCTAGTACCAGCTCTGGGGCCAACGTCCTGACTTTC. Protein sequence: CASSSTSSGANVLTF.

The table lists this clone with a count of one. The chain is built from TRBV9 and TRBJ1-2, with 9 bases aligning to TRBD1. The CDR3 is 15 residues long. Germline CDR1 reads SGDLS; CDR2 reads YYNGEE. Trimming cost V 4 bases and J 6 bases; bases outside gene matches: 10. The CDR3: CASSPTQGAGHGYTF. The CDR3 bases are TGTGCCAGCAGCCCCACACAGGGGGCAGGGCATGGCTACACCTTC.

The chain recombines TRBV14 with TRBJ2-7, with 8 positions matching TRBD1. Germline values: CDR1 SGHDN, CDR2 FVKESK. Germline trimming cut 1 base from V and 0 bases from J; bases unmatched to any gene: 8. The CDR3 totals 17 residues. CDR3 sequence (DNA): TGTGCCAGCAGCCAAGGCCCAGGGGGCGTCATCTCCTACGAGCAGTACTTC. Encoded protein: CASSQGPGGVISYEQYF. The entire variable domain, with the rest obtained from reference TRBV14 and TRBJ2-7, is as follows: EAGVTQFPSHSVIEKGQTVTLRCDPISGHDNLYWYRRVMGKEIKFLLHFVKESKQDESGMPNNRFLAERTGGTYSTLKVQPAELEDSGVYFCASSQGPGGVISYEQYFGPGTRLTVT.

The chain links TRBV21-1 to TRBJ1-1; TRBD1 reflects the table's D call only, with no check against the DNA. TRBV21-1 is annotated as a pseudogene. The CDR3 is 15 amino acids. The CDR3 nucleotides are TGTGCCAGCAGCAAAAGAGTGGGACAGAACACTGAAGCTTTCTTT. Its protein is CASSKRVGQNTEAFF.

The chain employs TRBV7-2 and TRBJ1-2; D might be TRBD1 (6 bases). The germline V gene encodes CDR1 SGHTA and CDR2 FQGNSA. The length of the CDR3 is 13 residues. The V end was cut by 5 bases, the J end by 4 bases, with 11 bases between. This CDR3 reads CASSPGQVYGYTF. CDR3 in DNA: TGTGCCAGCAGCCCGGGACAAGTCTATGGCTACACCTTC.

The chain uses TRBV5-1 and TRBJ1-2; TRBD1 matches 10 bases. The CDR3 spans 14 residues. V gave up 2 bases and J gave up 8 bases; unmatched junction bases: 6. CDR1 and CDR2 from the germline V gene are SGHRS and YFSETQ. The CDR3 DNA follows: TGCGCCAGCAGCTTCAGACAGGGGGCGCGAGGCTACACCTTC. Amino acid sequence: CASSFRQGARGYTF.

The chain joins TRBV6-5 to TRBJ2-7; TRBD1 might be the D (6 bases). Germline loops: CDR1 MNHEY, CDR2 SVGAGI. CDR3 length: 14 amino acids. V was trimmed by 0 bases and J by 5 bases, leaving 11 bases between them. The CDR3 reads CASSYSGTSDEQYF. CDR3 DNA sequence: TGTGCCAGCAGTTACTCGGGGACATCCGACGAGCAGTACTTC.

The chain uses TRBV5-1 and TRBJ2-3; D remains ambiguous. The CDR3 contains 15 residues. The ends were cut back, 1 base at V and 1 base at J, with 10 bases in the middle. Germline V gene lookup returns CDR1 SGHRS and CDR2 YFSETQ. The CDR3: CASSLQSEGTDTQYF. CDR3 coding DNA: TGCGCCAGCAGCTTGCAAAGCGAGGGCACAGATACGCAGTATTTT.

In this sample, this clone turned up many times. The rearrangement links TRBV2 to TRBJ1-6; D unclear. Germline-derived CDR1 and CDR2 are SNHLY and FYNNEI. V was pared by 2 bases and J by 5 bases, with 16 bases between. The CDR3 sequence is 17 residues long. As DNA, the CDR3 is TGTGCCAGCAGTGAAATAAGTTCGGGCACAAATAATTCACCCCTCCACTTT. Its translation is CASSEISSGTNNSPLHF.

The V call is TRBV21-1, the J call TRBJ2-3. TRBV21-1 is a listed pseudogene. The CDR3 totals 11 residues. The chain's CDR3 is CAIPYTDTQYF. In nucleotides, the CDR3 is TGTGCCATACCTTACACAGATACGCAGTATTTT.

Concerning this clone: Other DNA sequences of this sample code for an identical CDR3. The CDR3 region is CASSLYYRNEQFF. The CDR3 coding sequence is TGTGCCAGCAGTTTATACTACCGCAACGAGCAGTTCTTC. The chain joins TRBV27 to TRBJ2-1, with D unclear. CDR1 is MNHEY, CDR2 SMNVEV, per germline (reference sequence). The CDR3 loop spans 13 amino acids. Deletions cut 1 base from V and 10 bases from J, with 11 bases between.

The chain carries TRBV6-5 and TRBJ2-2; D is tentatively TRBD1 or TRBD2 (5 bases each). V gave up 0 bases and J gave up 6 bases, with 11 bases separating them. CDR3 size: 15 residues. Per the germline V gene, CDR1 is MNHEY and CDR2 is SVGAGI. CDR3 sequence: CASSYSAQGAGELFF. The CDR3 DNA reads TGTGCCAGCAGTTACTCGGCTCAGGGAGCCGGGGAGCTGTTTTTT.

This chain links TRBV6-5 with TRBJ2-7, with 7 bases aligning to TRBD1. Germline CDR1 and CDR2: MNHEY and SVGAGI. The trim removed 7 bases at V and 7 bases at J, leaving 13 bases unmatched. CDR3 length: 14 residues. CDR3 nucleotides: TGTGCCAGCACCCGGGACAGCGGATCCTTGGAGCAGTACTTC. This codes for CASTRDSGSLEQYF.

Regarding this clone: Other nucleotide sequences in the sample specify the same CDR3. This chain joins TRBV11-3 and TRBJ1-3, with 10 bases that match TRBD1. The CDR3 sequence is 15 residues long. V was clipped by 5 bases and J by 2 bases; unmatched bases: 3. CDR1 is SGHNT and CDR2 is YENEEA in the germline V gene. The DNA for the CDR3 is TGTGCCAGCAGCCCGGGACAGGGGCCTGGAAACACCATATATTTT. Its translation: CASSPGQGPGNTIYF.

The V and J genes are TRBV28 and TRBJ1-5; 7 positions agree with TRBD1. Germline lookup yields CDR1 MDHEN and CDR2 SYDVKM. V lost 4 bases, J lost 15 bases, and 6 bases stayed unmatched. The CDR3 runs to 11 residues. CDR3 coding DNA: TGTGCCAGCAGTTCGACAGGGACTTTGCATTTT. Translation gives CASSSTGTLHF.

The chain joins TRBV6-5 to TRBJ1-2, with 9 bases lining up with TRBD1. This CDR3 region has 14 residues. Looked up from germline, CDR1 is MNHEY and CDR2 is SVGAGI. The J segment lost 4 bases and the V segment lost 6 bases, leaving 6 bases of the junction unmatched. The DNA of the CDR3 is TGTGCCAGCAGACGGACAGGGGACGCCTATGGCTACACCTTC. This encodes CASRRTGDAYGYTF.

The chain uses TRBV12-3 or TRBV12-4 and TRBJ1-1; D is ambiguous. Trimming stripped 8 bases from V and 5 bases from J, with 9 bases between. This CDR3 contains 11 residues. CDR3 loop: CASSYRTEAFF. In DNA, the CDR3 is TGTGCCAGCTCCTATCGGACTGAAGCTTTCTTT.

This CDR3 is CASSHSGNGELFF. CDR3 bases: TGTGCCAGCAGCCATAGCGGTAACGGGGAGCTGTTTTTT. This chain links TRBV14 with TRBJ2-2; possible D gene TRBD2, 6 bases. Trimming removed 3 bases at V and 7 bases at J, with 9 bases between. Germline loops: CDR1 SGHDN, CDR2 FVKESK. The CDR3 extends over 13 amino acids.

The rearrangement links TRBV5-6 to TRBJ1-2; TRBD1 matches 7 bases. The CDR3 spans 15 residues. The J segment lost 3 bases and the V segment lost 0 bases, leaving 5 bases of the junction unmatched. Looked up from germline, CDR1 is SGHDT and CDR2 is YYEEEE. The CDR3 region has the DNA TGTGCCAGCAGCTTGGTAACCACAGGGGACTATGGCTACACCTTC. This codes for CASSLVTTGDYGYTF.

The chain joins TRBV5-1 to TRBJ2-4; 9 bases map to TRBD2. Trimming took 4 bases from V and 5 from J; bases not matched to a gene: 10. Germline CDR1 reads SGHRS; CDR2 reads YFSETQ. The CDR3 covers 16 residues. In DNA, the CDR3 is TGCGCCAGCAGCCCGGTTCGGGCGGGGGGGCAAAACATTCAGTACTTC. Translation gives CASSPVRAGGQNIQYF.

CDR3 sequence: CASNEVPTDTQYF. DNA of the CDR3: TGCGCCAGCAACGAAGTCCCCACAGATACGCAGTATTTT. The chain joins TRBV5-1 to TRBJ2-3; D gene uncertain. The germline CDR1 and CDR2 sequences are SGHRS and YFSETQ. This CDR3 is 13 amino acids long. Trimming cost V 6 bases and J 2 bases, with 10 bases left between them. Combining the CDR3 with reference TRBV5-1 and TRBJ2-3 gives the whole variable domain KAGVTQTPRYLIKTRGQQVTLSCSPISGHRSVSWYQQTPGQGLQFLFEYFSETQRNKGNFPGRFSGRQFSNSRSEMNVSTLELGDSALYLCASNEVPTDTQYFGPGTRLTVL.

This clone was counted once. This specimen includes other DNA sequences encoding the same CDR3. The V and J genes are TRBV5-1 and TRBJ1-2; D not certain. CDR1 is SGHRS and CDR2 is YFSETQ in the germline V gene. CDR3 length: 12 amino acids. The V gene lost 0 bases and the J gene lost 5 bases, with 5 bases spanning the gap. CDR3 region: CASSLDSYGYTF. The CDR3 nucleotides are TGCGCCAGCAGCTTGGACAGTTATGGCTACACCTTC.